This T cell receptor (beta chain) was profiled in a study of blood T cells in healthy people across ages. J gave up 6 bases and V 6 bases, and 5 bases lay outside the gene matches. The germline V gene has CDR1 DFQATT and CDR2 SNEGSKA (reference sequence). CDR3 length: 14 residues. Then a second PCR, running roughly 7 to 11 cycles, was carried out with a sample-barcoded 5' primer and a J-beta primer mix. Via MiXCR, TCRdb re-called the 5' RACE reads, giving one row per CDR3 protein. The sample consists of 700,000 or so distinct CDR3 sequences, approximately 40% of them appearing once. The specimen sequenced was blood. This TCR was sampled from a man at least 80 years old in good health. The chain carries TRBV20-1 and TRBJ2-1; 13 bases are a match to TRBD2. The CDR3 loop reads CSAGTSGTINEQFF. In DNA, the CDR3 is TGCAGTGCCGGGACTAGCGGGACTATCAATGAGCAGTTCTTC.